This TCR beta chain stems from a study of blood T cell repertoires in COVID-19. On the study more broadly: COVID-19 samples, acute and convalescent, were from the United States, Italy and Spain. Sources were T cells, B-cell-depleted T cells, or PBMCs; the material itself was cDNA or gDNA.

In the authors' methods: Amplification with reference gene primers provided the estimates of nucleated cell counts. Assay: immunoSEQ multiplex PCR; the TCRdb copy retains only in-frame clones and omits some. V and J calls and clone size are given by that table; D and trimming were obtained from the DNA. The data hold approximately 140,000 clones, with about 90% observed a single time. This TCR derives from a man in his forties or fifties with active or convalescent COVID-19. Material: peripheral blood.

The CDR3 region has the DNA TGTGCCAGCAGTGACTCCATCTACGAGCAGTACTTC. Its protein product is CASSDSIYEQYF. This chain connects TRBV28 to TRBJ2-7; D unresolved. Trimming cost V 5 bases and J 3 bases, with 8 bases left between them. CDR3 size: 12 residues. Germline assignment: CDR1 MDHEN and CDR2 SYDVKM.